A single sample is the source of the 6 T cell receptor beta chains below, sequenced in a study of blood T cell repertoires in COVID-19. Produced via immunoSEQ multiplex PCR; TCRdb's table is partial and in-frame only. The sample has about 370,000 clones; 75% to 90% are singletons. Sample: PBMCs or T cells enriched from blood (not recorded which). These receptors were obtained from a young man who had recovered from COVID-19.

This chain connects TRBV2 to TRBJ1-5; weak D call: TRBD1 (5 bases). The germline gives CDR1 SNHLY, CDR2 FYNNEI. The CDR3 consists of 15 residues. V lost 7 bases to trimming and J lost 0 bases, with 13 bases between them. The DNA of the CDR3 is TGTGCCAGCACGCCAGGGCCTTATAGCAATCAGCCCCAGCATTTT. Encoded protein: CASTPGPYSNQPQHF. The complete variable domain, with remaining parts taken from reference TRBV2 and TRBJ1-5, reads EPEVTQTPSHQVTQMGQEVILRCVPISNHLYFYWYRQILGQKVEFLVSFYNNEISEKSEIFDDQFSVERPDGSNFTLKIRSTKLEDSAMYFCASTPGPYSNQPQHFGDGTRLSIL.

The V and J genes are TRBV5-1 and TRBJ2-1; D call uncertain. Trimming left V 0 bases short and J 0 bases short, with 10 bases between. Per germline, CDR1 SGHRS and CDR2 YFSETQ. The CDR3 loop spans 16 amino acids. The CDR3 DNA reads TGCGCCAGCAGCTTGGAGGCAGGCACCTCCTACAATGAGCAGTTCTTC. Translating it yields CASSLEAGTSYNEQFF.

The genes are TRBV10-2 and TRBJ2-1, with D maybe TRBD2 (7 bases). The CDR3 sequence is 14 residues long. Germline V gene lookup returns CDR1 WSHSY and CDR2 SAAADI. With 4 bases removed from V and 7 bases from J, the gap between germline ends came to 14 bases. CDR3 sequence: CASSVRGGANEQFF. DNA for the CDR3: TGCGCCAGCAGTGTAAGGGGGGGGGCGAATGAGCAGTTCTTC.

This clone was seen a handful of times. V and J are TRBV6-6 and TRBJ1-3; weak D call: TRBD1 (5 bases). In germline, CDR1 is MNHNY, CDR2 SVGAGI (reference sequence). V was pared by 5 bases and J by 0 bases, with 17 bases between. This CDR3 spans 17 amino acids. The CDR3 sequence is CASSRGAGPTSGNTIYF. DNA of the CDR3: TGTGCCAGCAGTCGGGGTGCAGGGCCTACCTCTGGAAACACCATATATTTT.

J is TRBJ2-6 and V is TRBV18, with a tentative D call TRBD1 (6 bases). The CDR3 has 16 residues. From germline, CDR1 is KGHSH and CDR2 LQKENI. V lost 3 bases to trimming and J lost 2 bases, with 11 bases between them. For the CDR3, the DNA is TGTGCCAGCTCACCGTTACAGGGCGCTGGGGCCAACGTCCTGACTTTC. It specifies CASSPLQGAGANVLTF.

This clone has a single count. Other nucleotide sequences in the sample specify the same CDR3. This sequence joins TRBV11-2 and TRBJ1-2, with D possibly TRBD1 on 6 matching bases. This CDR3 contains 13 residues. Germline V lookup: CDR1 SGHAT, CDR2 FQNNGV. The germline V and J ends were trimmed by 2 bases and 8 bases, with 12 bases remaining between them. DNA of the CDR3: TGTGCCAGCAGCTTATCTGGGGGCTTAGGCTACACCTTC. Its translation: CASSLSGGLGYTF.